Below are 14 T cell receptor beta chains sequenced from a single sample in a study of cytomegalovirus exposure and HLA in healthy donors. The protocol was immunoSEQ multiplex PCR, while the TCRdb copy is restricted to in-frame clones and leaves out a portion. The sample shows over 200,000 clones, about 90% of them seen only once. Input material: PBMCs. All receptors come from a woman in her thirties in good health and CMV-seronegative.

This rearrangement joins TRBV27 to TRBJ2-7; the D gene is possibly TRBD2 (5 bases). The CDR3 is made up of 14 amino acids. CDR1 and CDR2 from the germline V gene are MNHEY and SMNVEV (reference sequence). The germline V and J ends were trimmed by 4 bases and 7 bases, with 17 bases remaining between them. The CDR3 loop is CASSSLGPDWEQYF. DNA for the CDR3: TGTGCCAGCAGTTCACTAGGCCCCGATTGGGAGCAGTACTTC.

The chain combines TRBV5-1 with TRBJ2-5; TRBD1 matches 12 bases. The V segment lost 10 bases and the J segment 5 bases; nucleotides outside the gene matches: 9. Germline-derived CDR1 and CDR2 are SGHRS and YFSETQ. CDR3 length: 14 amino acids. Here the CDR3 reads CASAGTGGRETQYF. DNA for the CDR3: TGCGCCTCCGCCGGGACAGGGGGCCGGGAGACCCAGTACTTC.

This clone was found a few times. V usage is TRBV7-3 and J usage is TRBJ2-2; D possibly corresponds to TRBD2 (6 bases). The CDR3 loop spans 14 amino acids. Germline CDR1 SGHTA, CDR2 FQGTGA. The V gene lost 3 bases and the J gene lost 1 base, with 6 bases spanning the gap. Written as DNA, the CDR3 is TGTGCCAGCAGCTTTAGCGGGAACACCGGGGAGCTGTTTTTT. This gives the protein CASSFSGNTGELFF.

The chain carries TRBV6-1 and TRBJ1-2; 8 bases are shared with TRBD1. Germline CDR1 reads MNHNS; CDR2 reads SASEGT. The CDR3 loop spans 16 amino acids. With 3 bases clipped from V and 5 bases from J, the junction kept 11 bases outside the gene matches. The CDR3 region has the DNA TGTGCCAGCAGTGACGAACTACAGGGGGTGGTATATGGCTACACCTTC. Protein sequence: CASSDELQGVVYGYTF.

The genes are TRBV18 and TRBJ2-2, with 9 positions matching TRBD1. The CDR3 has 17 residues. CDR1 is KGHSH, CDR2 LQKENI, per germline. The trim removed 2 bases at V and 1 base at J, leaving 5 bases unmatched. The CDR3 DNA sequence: TGTGCCAGCTCACCATTGTACAGGGGGCTGAACACCGGGGAGCTGTTTTTT. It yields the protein CASSPLYRGLNTGELFF.

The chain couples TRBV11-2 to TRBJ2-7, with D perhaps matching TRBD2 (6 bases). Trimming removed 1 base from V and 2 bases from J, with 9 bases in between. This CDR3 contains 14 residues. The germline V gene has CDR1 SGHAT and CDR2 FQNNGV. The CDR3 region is CASSLGLGTYEQYF. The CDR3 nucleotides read TGTGCCAGCAGCTTAGGACTAGGAACCTACGAGCAGTACTTC.

The CDR3 protein is CAWEGTARGEQYF. The CDR3 DNA sequence: TGTGCCTGGGAAGGGACAGCGCGGGGCGAGCAGTACTTC. This chain joins TRBV30 and TRBJ2-7; possible D gene TRBD1, 7 bases. Germline-derived CDR1 and CDR2 are GTSNPN and SVGIG (reference sequence). Trimming pared 5 bases from V and 6 bases from J, leaving 17 bases between. The CDR3 contains 13 residues. Together with reference TRBV30 and TRBJ2-7, the CDR3 gives the full variable domain: SQTIHQWPATLVQPVGSPLSLECTVEGTSNPNLYWYRQAAGRGLQLLFYSVGIGQISSEVPQNLSASRPQDRQFILSSKKLLLSDSGFYLCAWEGTARGEQYFGPGTRLTVT.

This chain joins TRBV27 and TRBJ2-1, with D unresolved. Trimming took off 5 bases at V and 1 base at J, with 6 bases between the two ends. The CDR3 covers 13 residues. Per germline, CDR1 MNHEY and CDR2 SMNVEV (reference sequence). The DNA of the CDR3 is TGTGCCAGCAGTCCAAAATCCTACAATGAGCAGTTCTTC. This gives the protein CASSPKSYNEQFF.

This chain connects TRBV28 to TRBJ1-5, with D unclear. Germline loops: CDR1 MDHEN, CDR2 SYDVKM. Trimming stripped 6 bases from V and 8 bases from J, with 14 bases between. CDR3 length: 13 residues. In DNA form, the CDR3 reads TGTGCCAGCAGACCCATGGGCGGTGAGCCCCAGCATTTT. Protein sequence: CASRPMGGEPQHF.

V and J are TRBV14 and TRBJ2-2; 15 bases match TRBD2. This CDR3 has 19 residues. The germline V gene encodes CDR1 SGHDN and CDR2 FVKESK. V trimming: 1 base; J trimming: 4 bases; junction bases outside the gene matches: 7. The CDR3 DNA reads TGTGCCAGCAGCCAAGGAGGACTAGCGGGAGGGTGGAGCACCGGGGAGCTGTTTTTT. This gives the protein CASSQGGLAGGWSTGELFF.

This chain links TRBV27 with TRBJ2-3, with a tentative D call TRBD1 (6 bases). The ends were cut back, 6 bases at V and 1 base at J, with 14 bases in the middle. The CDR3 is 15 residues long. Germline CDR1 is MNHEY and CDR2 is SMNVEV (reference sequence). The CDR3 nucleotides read TGTGCCAGCAGAGACCAGGGGATGGGCACAGATACGCAGTATTTT. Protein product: CASRDQGMGTDTQYF.

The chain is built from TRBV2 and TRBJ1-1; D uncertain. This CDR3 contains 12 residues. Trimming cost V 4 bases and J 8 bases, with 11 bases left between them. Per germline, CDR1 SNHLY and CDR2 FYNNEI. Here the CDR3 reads CASSARTGEAFF. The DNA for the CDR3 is TGTGCCAGCAGTGCTCGGACGGGGGAAGCTTTCTTT.

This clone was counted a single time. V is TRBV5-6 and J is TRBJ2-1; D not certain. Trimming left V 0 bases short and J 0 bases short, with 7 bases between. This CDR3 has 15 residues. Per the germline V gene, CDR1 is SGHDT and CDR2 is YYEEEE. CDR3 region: CASSLGVSSYNEQFF. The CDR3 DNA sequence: TGTGCCAGCAGCTTGGGAGTGAGCTCCTACAATGAGCAGTTCTTC.

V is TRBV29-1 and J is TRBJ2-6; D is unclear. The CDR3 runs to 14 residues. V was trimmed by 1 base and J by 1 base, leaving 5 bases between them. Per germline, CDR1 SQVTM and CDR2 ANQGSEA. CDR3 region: CSVEVFSGANVLTF. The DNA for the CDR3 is TGCAGCGTTGAAGTATTTTCTGGGGCCAACGTCCTGACTTTC.